One sample yielded the 24 T cell receptor beta chains listed below, sequenced in a study of cytomegalovirus exposure and HLA in healthy donors (dated by TCRdb to 2015 to 2018). The protocol used for the library was the immunoSEQ multiplex PCR assay. For the multiplex PCR, a mixture combining 60 forward primers for TCR Vbeta segments and 13 reverse primers for TCR Jbeta segments was used. Drawn from immuneACCESS, this table holds only the in-frame rearrangements with V and J called that TCRdb kept. Clones are partly lost; checked studies trace under half to an unresolved V gene and leave the rest unexplained. This sample gives 65,000 to 70,000 clones in total; more than 80% of them show up just once. Roughly an eighth of the sample is in the top ten clones. The sequenced material came from PBMCs. The receptors here all came from a woman aged 25 to 45 in good health and CMV-seropositive.

The CDR3: CASSRSESSYGYTF. The CDR3 nucleotides read TGTGCCAGCAGCAGGAGTGAGAGCTCCTATGGCTACACCTTC. V is TRBV13 and J is TRBJ1-2; D uncertain. The CDR3 consists of 14 residues. Trimming shortened V by 5 bases and J by 4 bases, and 14 bases separated the two germline ends. Germline CDR1 reads PRHDT; CDR2 reads FYEKMQ (reference sequence).

The chain is built from TRBV19 and TRBJ2-3, with 9 bases aligning to TRBD2. Per the germline V gene, CDR1 is LNHDA and CDR2 is SQIVND (reference sequence). CDR3 length: 16 residues. The V gene end was trimmed by 2 bases and the J gene end by 4 bases; junction bases not matched to a gene: 7. The CDR3 reads CASSITSGFMADTQYF. CDR3 sequence (DNA): TGTGCCAGTAGTATAACTAGCGGGTTTATGGCAGATACGCAGTATTTT.

The V gene is TRBV29-1, the J gene TRBJ2-4; perhaps TRBD1 as D (5 bases). CDR3 length equals 17 residues. Germline-derived CDR1 and CDR2 are SQVTM and ANQGSEA. The V end was cut by 5 bases, the J end by 0 bases, with 20 bases between. The chain's CDR3 is CSVLVHGAEAAKNIQYF. DNA for the CDR3: TGCAGCGTTCTCGTCCATGGGGCAGAAGCAGCCAAAAACATTCAGTACTTC.

The rearrangement uses TRBV28 and TRBJ2-5; TRBD2 agrees at 7 bases. J was trimmed by 4 bases and V by 2 bases; bases with no gene match: 4. Germline V gene data show CDR1 as MDHEN and CDR2 as SYDVKM. The CDR3 spans 14 residues. CDR3: CASSLLSSGETQYF. The CDR3 DNA is TGTGCCAGCAGTTTACTCTCTAGCGGAGAGACCCAGTACTTC.

The V and J genes are TRBV11-1 and TRBJ2-3; 9 bases align to TRBD2. V gave up 3 bases and J gave up 1 base; unmatched junction bases: 2. There are 15 residues in the CDR3. Germline V CDR1 and CDR2: SGHAT, FQDESV (reference sequence). CDR3 in amino acids: CASSFRTSGTDTQYF. CDR3 nucleotide sequence: TGTGCCAGCAGCTTCCGGACTAGCGGCACAGATACGCAGTATTTT. Based on the CDR3 plus reference TRBV11-1 and TRBJ2-3, the full variable domain is EAEVAQSPRYKITEKSQAVAFWCDPISGHATLYWYRQILGQGPELLVQFQDESVVDDSQLPKDRFSAERLKGVDSTLKIQPAELGDSAMYLCASSFRTSGTDTQYFGPGTRLTVL.

The chain recombines TRBV2 with TRBJ2-7, with D possibly TRBD1 on 6 matching bases. The CDR3 loop spans 12 amino acids. CDR1 SNHLY and CDR2 FYNNEI come from the germline V gene. The V and J ends lost 6 bases and 5 bases respectively, with 11 bases between them. The CDR3 here is CASRVQGDEQYF. In DNA, the CDR3 is TGTGCCAGCAGGGTACAGGGAGACGAGCAGTACTTC. Full variable domain (remainder filled in from reference TRBV2 and TRBJ2-7): EPEVTQTPSHQVTQMGQEVILRCVPISNHLYFYWYRQILGQKVEFLVSFYNNEISEKSEIFDDQFSVERPDGSNFTLKIRSTKLEDSAMYFCASRVQGDEQYFGPGTRLTVT.

This chain connects TRBV9 to TRBJ2-1; no definite D call. CDR1 SGDLS and CDR2 YYNGEE come from the germline V gene. The CDR3 extends over 14 amino acids. Trimming took off 0 bases at V and 8 bases at J, with 12 bases between the two ends. CDR3 region: CASSVALSGYEQFF. DNA for the CDR3: TGTGCCAGCAGCGTAGCATTATCTGGCTATGAGCAGTTCTTC.

The rearrangement uses TRBV5-4 and TRBJ2-7, with TRBD2 matching 8 bases. The CDR3 has 14 residues. CDR1 is SGHNT, CDR2 YYREEE, per germline (reference sequence). V trimming: 4 bases; J trimming: 4 bases; junction bases outside the gene matches: 7. CDR3 DNA sequence: TGTGCCAGCAGCCTCGGGACTAGGGAATACGAGCAGTACTTC. Protein: CASSLGTREYEQYF.

The rearrangement uses TRBV12-5 and TRBJ2-1, with a weak D call TRBD1 (5 bases). Looked up from germline, CDR1 is LGHNT and CDR2 is FRNRAP. The CDR3 totals 15 residues. Trimming removed 4 bases from V and 3 bases from J, with 13 bases in between. The CDR3 here is CASGSPWGSYNEQFF. The CDR3 DNA reads TGTGCTAGTGGTTCCCCTTGGGGCAGCTACAATGAGCAGTTCTTC. The complete variable domain, with remaining parts taken from reference TRBV12-5 and TRBJ2-1, reads DARVTQTPRHKVTEMGQEVTMRCQPILGHNTVFWYRQTMMQGLELLAYFRNRAPLDDSGMPKDRFSAEMPDATLATLKIQPSEPRDSAVYFCASGSPWGSYNEQFFGPGTRLTVL.

The rearrangement uses TRBV19 and TRBJ2-1; D remains ambiguous. The length of the CDR3 is 11 residues. Germline values: CDR1 LNHDA, CDR2 SQIVND (reference sequence). Between the trimmed V and J ends, which lost 7 bases and 4 bases, there was a span of 5 bases. The CDR3 sequence is CASTLYNEQFF. The CDR3 DNA follows: TGTGCCAGTACCCTATACAATGAGCAGTTCTTC.

This clone was detected only a few times. CDR3 loop: CASSEASRASRETQYF. The CDR3 nucleotides read TGTGCCAGCAGTGAAGCTTCTAGGGCTAGCCGAGAGACCCAGTACTTC. The chain uses TRBV6-1 and TRBJ2-5, with a possible D match to TRBD2 (5 bases). Germline lookup yields CDR1 MNHNS and CDR2 SASEGT. V was cut by 0 bases and J by 4 bases, with 15 bases left in between. The CDR3 spans 16 residues.

The gene calls are TRBV6-4 and TRBJ2-3; D is unresolved. Trimming cost V 0 bases and J 4 bases, with 11 bases left between them. The CDR3 covers 15 residues. Germline V lookup: CDR1 MRHNA, CDR2 SNTAGT. The CDR3, as DNA: TGTGCCAGCAGTGACTCTGGAGTTAGGCCAGATACGCAGTATTTT. This sequence encodes CASSDSGVRPDTQYF.

The chain is built from TRBV9 and TRBJ2-1; the match to TRBD1 covers 8 bases. The germline CDR1 and CDR2 sequences are SGDLS and YYNGEE. Losses at the gene ends were 3 bases for V and 3 bases for J; bases not matched to a gene: 17. The CDR3 has 19 residues. The CDR3 spells CASSAGTGISVIGYNEQFF. The CDR3 region has the DNA TGTGCCAGCAGCGCCGGGACAGGAATTTCTGTAATAGGCTACAATGAGCAGTTCTTC.

This chain links TRBV6-4 with TRBJ1-2; 8 positions match TRBD1. This CDR3 is 13 amino acids long. Germline V CDR1 and CDR2: MRHNA, SNTAGT. V shed 2 bases, J shed 8 bases, and the junction held 4 bases outside the gene matches. Here the CDR3 reads CASSDDRGWGYTF. The CDR3 nucleotides read TGTGCCAGCAGTGACGACAGGGGCTGGGGCTACACCTTC.

This clone was seen once. The chain carries TRBV6-5 and TRBJ2-7, with D hard to call. The CDR3 sequence is 13 residues long. Deletions cut 2 bases from V and 3 bases from J, with 8 bases between. CDR1 is MNHEY, CDR2 SVGAGI, per germline. Written as DNA, the CDR3 is TGTGCCAGCAGTTACGGAGCTCGCTACGAGCAGTACTTC. This encodes CASSYGARYEQYF.

V usage is TRBV28 and J usage is TRBJ2-1, with 9 positions matching TRBD2. V gave up 3 bases and J gave up 9 bases; unmatched junction bases: 3. The length of the CDR3 is 13 residues. Germline CDR1 MDHEN, CDR2 SYDVKM. This CDR3 reads CASSLIAGVEQFF. CDR3 DNA: TGTGCCAGCAGTTTGATAGCGGGAGTTGAGCAGTTCTTC.

The gene calls are TRBV11-2 and TRBJ1-2, with D perhaps matching TRBD1 (6 bases). Deletions cut 4 bases from V and 2 bases from J, with 20 bases between. CDR1 and CDR2 from the germline V gene are SGHAT and FQNNGV. CDR3 length: 17 amino acids. The chain's CDR3 is CASSSPFRDRPNYGYTF. CDR3 coding DNA: TGTGCCAGCAGCTCACCCTTTCGCGACAGGCCCAACTATGGCTACACCTTC. Supplemented by reference TRBV11-2 and TRBJ1-2, the full variable domain reads EAGVAQSPRYKIIEKRQSVAFWCNPISGHATLYWYQQILGQGPKLLIQFQNNGVVDDSQLPKDRFSAERLKGVDSTLKIQPAKLEDSAVYLCASSSPFRDRPNYGYTFGSGTRLTVV.

The chain combines TRBV11-3 with TRBJ2-1; a possible D gene is TRBD1 (5 bases). This CDR3 contains 14 residues. Trimming pared 2 bases from V and 7 bases from J, leaving 12 bases between. Germline V lookup: CDR1 SGHNT, CDR2 YENEEA. The chain's CDR3 is CASSLNQGSNEQFF. As DNA, the CDR3 is TGTGCCAGCAGCTTAAATCAGGGTTCGAATGAGCAGTTCTTC.

The chain recombines TRBV6-5 with TRBJ2-4, with TRBD1 as a possible D gene (6 bases). The V end was cut by 4 bases, the J end by 8 bases, with 18 bases between. Per the germline V gene, CDR1 is MNHEY and CDR2 is SVGAGI. CDR3 length equals 15 residues. The CDR3 coding sequence is TGTGCCAGCAGTTCCCGGGACACGCGAGGTGACATTCAGTACTTC. As protein: CASSSRDTRGDIQYF.

This chain connects TRBV19 to TRBJ2-1; 7 bases agree with TRBD2. Germline CDR1 is LNHDA and CDR2 is SQIVND (reference sequence). The CDR3 is 21 residues long. V was clipped by 3 bases and J by 8 bases; unmatched bases: 28. The CDR3 DNA sequence: TGTGCCAGTAGTATTATTTCCCCAGGTCTTCAATGGGACTACTCCTTGGATGAGCAGTTCTTC. Amino acid sequence: CASSIISPGLQWDYSLDEQFF.

The chain carries TRBV30 and TRBJ1-1; no reliable D call. The CDR3 loop spans 13 amino acids. V was clipped by 0 bases and J by 0 bases, with 5 bases between them. Germline V gives CDR1 GTSNPN, CDR2 SVGIG (reference sequence). The chain's CDR3 is CAWSVLMNTEAFF. CDR3 bases: TGTGCCTGGAGTGTACTGATGAACACTGAAGCTTTCTTT.

The chain is built from TRBV21-1 and TRBJ1-5. TRBV21-1 is labeled a pseudogene. The CDR3 contains 16 residues. The CDR3 sequence is CASSSRLGGETQPQHF. The CDR3, as DNA: TGTGCCAGCAGCAGCCGACTCGGGGGGGAGACTCAGCCCCAGCATTTT.

The V call is TRBV28, the J call TRBJ2-2, with a possible D match to TRBD2 (5 bases). Between the trimmed V and J ends, which lost 3 bases and 2 bases, there was a span of 19 bases. Per germline, CDR1 MDHEN and CDR2 SYDVKM. This CDR3 has 18 amino acids. This CDR3 is CASSFNGGPFRNTGELFF. The CDR3 nucleotides are TGTGCCAGCAGTTTCAATGGAGGACCGTTCCGAAACACCGGGGAGCTGTTTTTT.

The rearrangement links TRBV18 to TRBJ1-1, with unresolved D. V lost 3 bases, J lost 1 base, and 21 bases lay in between. The germline gives CDR1 KGHSH, CDR2 LQKENI. The CDR3 spans 18 residues. CDR3 in DNA: TGTGCCAGCTCACCTTTGGAGGGAATACGGACCTCGAACACTGAAGCTTTCTTT. The encoded protein is CASSPLEGIRTSNTEAFF.